Presented here are 21 T cell receptor beta chains from one specimen sequenced in a study of T cell repertoires in cytomegalovirus infection (dated by TCRdb to about 2019). Sample treatment or condition, as interpreted from the label and publication: in vitro stimulation with specific CMV peptide epitopes to enrich CMV-specific T cells. Data came from an Illumina HiSeq 1500. TCRdb reprocessed the public reads (quality trimming at Q25 with fastp, clone calling with MiXCR) and kept in-frame beta chains. Duplicate CDR3 protein sequences are folded into a single record with the most common DNA and genes. For this sample there are about 350,000 distinct CDR3 sequences; 34% appear just once. The ten top clones hold roughly 13% of the sample. No cognate antigen is known for these TCRs. The source material was cultured PBMCs, sampled from culture after CMV antigen stimulation. The receptors here all came from a human donor in good health (CMV status not recorded). Some clones in this sample may be carry-over from other donors' samples.

This clonotype has more than one count but fewer than ten. V usage is TRBV28 and J usage is TRBJ1-1; no definite D call. Germline V gene sequence: CDR1 MDHEN, CDR2 SYDVKM. This CDR3 has 11 amino acids. The germline V and J ends were trimmed by 8 bases and 6 bases, with 10 bases remaining between them. The CDR3 DNA reads TGTGCCAGCTCCGTAAGGGCTGAAGCTTTCTTT. It translates to CASSVRAEAFF. The complete variable domain, with remaining parts taken from reference TRBV28 and TRBJ1-1, reads DVKVTQSSRYLVKRTGEKVFLECVQDMDHENMFWYRQDPGLGLRLIYFSYDVKMKEKGDIPEGYSVSREKKERFSLILESASTNQTSMYLCASSVRAEAFFGQGTRLTVV.

This clonotype was found a few times. This chain links TRBV6-2 or TRBV6-3 with TRBJ2-1; D remains ambiguous. Germline assignment: CDR1 MNHEY and CDR2 SVGEGT. The CDR3 consists of 13 residues. The ends were cut back, 5 bases at V and 12 bases at J, with 17 bases in the middle. The CDR3 is CASSPSVVLRQFF. CDR3 DNA sequence: TGTGCCAGCAGTCCCTCCGTCGTCCTTCGGCAGTTCTTC.

The rearrangement links TRBV27 to TRBJ1-1; 10 bases map to TRBD1. The CDR3 extends over 15 amino acids. The trim removed 6 bases at V and 6 bases at J, leaving 10 bases unmatched. CDR1 and CDR2 (germline): MNHEY, SMNVEV (reference sequence). CDR3 sequence (DNA): TGTGCCAGCAGCTACCGGACAGGGGGTTTCTCTGAAGCTTTCTTT. This encodes CASSYRTGGFSEAFF.

This clonotype occurred a few times. The chain recombines TRBV7-9 with TRBJ1-6, with D hard to call. Germline CDR1 SEHNR, CDR2 FQNEAQ (reference sequence). This CDR3 has 14 residues. V was cut by 5 bases and J by 8 bases, with 13 bases left in between. CDR3 loop: CASSPGSYYSPLHF. The CDR3 region has the DNA TGTGCCAGCAGCCCCGGGTCCTACTATTCACCCCTCCACTTT.

This sequence joins TRBV5-1 and TRBJ2-1; D might be TRBD2 (6 bases). This CDR3 has 14 residues. Germline lookup yields CDR1 SGHRS and CDR2 YFSETQ. V lost 5 bases and J 7 bases, leaving 16 bases between the germline ends. CDR3 protein: CASRDLGLHNEQFF. The CDR3, as DNA: TGCGCCAGCAGGGATTTGGGACTCCATAATGAGCAGTTCTTC.

The rearrangement joins TRBV28 to TRBJ1-5; D unclear. The CDR3 is made up of 13 amino acids. The ends were cut back, 7 bases at V and 0 bases at J, with 7 bases in the middle. Germline CDR1 and CDR2: MDHEN and SYDVKM. Written as DNA, the CDR3 is TGTGCCAGCACGCGTTATAGCAATCAGCCCCAGCATTTT. This translates into CASTRYSNQPQHF. Full variable domain (rest looked up from reference TRBV28 and TRBJ1-5): DVKVTQSSRYLVKRTGEKVFLECVQDMDHENMFWYRQDPGLGLRLIYFSYDVKMKEKGDIPEGYSVSREKKERFSLILESASTNQTSMYLCASTRYSNQPQHFGDGTRLSIL.

This clonotype came up a few times. The V gene is TRBV28, the J gene TRBJ2-7, with 7 bases identical to TRBD1. Germline CDR1 is MDHEN and CDR2 is SYDVKM. V gave up 6 bases and J gave up 6 bases; unmatched junction bases: 11. The length of the CDR3 is 14 residues. CDR3 sequence: CASRPTGSGGEQYV. The CDR3 bases are TGTGCCAGCAGACCGACAGGGTCGGGCGGCGAGCAGTACGTC.

This clonotype appeared a few times. The chain is built from TRBV20-1 and TRBJ2-4, with D perhaps matching TRBD2 (6 bases). From germline, CDR1 is DFQATT and CDR2 SNEGSKA (reference sequence). CDR3 size: 16 residues. The ends were cut back, 0 bases at V and 5 bases at J, with 17 bases in the middle. This CDR3 is CSARETGGNNENIQYF. The CDR3 nucleotides are TGCAGTGCTAGAGAGACGGGCGGGAACAACGAAAACATTCAGTACTTC.

V gene TRBV7-2 combines with J gene TRBJ1-5; D is unclear. Trimming removed 4 bases from V and 5 bases from J, with 18 bases in between. Germline-derived CDR1 and CDR2 are SGHTA and FQGNSA. The CDR3 consists of 16 residues. This CDR3 reads CASSSLFLGFDQPQHF. The CDR3 DNA follows: TGTGCCAGCAGCTCCCTTTTTTTAGGGTTTGATCAGCCCCAGCATTTT. Full variable domain (outside the CDR3, taken from reference TRBV7-2 and TRBJ1-5): GAGVSQSPSNKVTEKGKDVELRCDPISGHTALYWYRQSLGQGLEFLIYFQGNSAPDKSGLPSDRFSAERTGGSVSTLTIQRTQQEDSAVYLCASSSLFLGFDQPQHFGDGTRLSIL.

Ten or more counts support this clonotype. This rearrangement joins TRBV7-2 to TRBJ1-1; D not resolved. Germline V CDR1 and CDR2: SGHTA, FQGNSA. Trimming stripped 1 base from V and 5 bases from J, with 8 bases between. This CDR3 region has 13 residues. CDR3 in DNA: TGTGCCAGCAGCTTAGAAGGTGGAACTGAAGCTTTCTTT. Translating gives CASSLEGGTEAFF.

This clonotype was picked up a small number of times. The V gene is TRBV6-1, the J gene TRBJ2-1; D is ambiguous. Per the germline V gene, CDR1 is MNHNS and CDR2 is SASEGT. The CDR3 runs to 14 residues. V was clipped by 5 bases and J by 7 bases, with 15 bases between them. The CDR3 spells CASSYRAVGNEQFF. DNA for the CDR3: TGTGCCAGCAGTTATAGGGCGGTCGGGAATGAGCAGTTCTTC.

This chain links TRBV19 with TRBJ1-4; no definite D call. Deletions cut 9 bases from V and 8 bases from J, with 10 bases between. Looked up from germline, CDR1 is LNHDA and CDR2 is SQIVND (reference sequence). The CDR3 runs to 11 residues. The chain's CDR3 is CASGDGEKLFF. In nucleotides, the CDR3 is TGTGCCAGCGGGGATGGAGAAAAACTGTTTTTT.

The chain is built from TRBV7-2 and TRBJ1-5; unclear D gene. The V gene's germline CDR1 is SGHTA and CDR2 FQGNSA. The CDR3 extends over 15 amino acids. V shed 5 bases and J shed 0 bases, with 11 bases lying between them. DNA of the CDR3: TGTGCCAGCAGCCCCCCCGGGGTTAGCAATCAGCCCCAGCATTTT. It specifies CASSPPGVSNQPQHF.

This rearrangement joins TRBV11-2 to TRBJ2-1, with 12 bases lining up with TRBD2. The CDR3 has 17 residues. The V gene's germline CDR1 is SGHAT and CDR2 FQNNGV. V dropped 3 bases and J dropped 7; count of bases not matched to a gene: 10. DNA for the CDR3: TGTGCCAGCAGCTTGACTAGCGGGAGTAGTTTTCAGAATGAGCAGTTCTTC. Amino acid sequence: CASSLTSGSSFQNEQFF.

The gene calls are TRBV19 and TRBJ1-5, with 7 bases aligning to TRBD1. The CDR3 consists of 17 residues. In germline, CDR1 is LNHDA, CDR2 SQIVND (reference sequence). J was trimmed by 0 bases and V by 5 bases; bases with no gene match: 10. The CDR3 is CASSLQDRRNSNQPQHF. Written as DNA, the CDR3 is TGTGCCAGTAGTCTACAGGACAGGAGGAATAGCAATCAGCCCCAGCATTTT.

This clonotype came up a few times. V and J are TRBV19 and TRBJ2-3; 7 nucleotides line up with TRBD1. CDR3 size: 13 residues. The germline V gene encodes CDR1 LNHDA and CDR2 SQIVND (reference sequence). V dropped 6 bases and J dropped 3; count of bases not matched to a gene: 3. This CDR3 reads CASRWDRTDTQYF. As DNA, the CDR3 is TGTGCCAGTAGATGGGACAGAACAGATACGCAGTATTTT.

V and J are TRBV7-9 and TRBJ2-3, with D possibly being TRBD2 (5 bases). Germline values: CDR1 SEHNR, CDR2 FQNEAQ (reference sequence). CDR3 length: 12 amino acids. The V gene lost 5 bases and the J gene lost 4 bases, with 7 bases spanning the gap. The DNA of the CDR3 is TGTGCCAGCAGCGAGGGAGCAGATACGCAGTATTTT. It codes for CASSEGADTQYF.

The chain is built from TRBV12-3 or TRBV12-4 and TRBJ2-5; TRBD2 matches 7 bases. V lost 8 bases to trimming and J lost 6 bases; unmatched junction nucleotides: 6. The CDR3 extends over 12 amino acids. This CDR3 reads CASQSGGQTQYF. The CDR3 bases are TGTGCCAGCCAATCGGGGGGACAGACCCAGTACTTC.

The chain recombines TRBV6-6 with TRBJ2-1, with 7 bases aligning to TRBD2. V lost 2 bases and J lost 3; bases outside the gene matches: 13. The CDR3 totals 18 residues. Germline values: CDR1 MNHNY, CDR2 SVGAGI (reference sequence). Here the CDR3 DNA reads TGTGCCAGCAGTTACCAAATCTCGGGCGGGAGTGGCTACAATGAGCAGTTCTTC. This codes for CASSYQISGGSGYNEQFF.

The sample holds a few counts of this clonotype. The CDR3 reads CATSGERGSYNEQFF. CDR3 in DNA: TGTGCCACCAGTGGCGAGCGGGGCTCCTACAATGAGCAGTTCTTC. The genes are TRBV24-1 and TRBJ2-1; TRBD2 matches 7 bases. Germline-derived CDR1 and CDR2 are KGHDR and SFDVKD. The CDR3 extends over 15 amino acids. V shed 5 bases and J 0 bases; nucleotides not matched to a gene: 3.

This sequence joins TRBV6-8 and TRBJ1-3, with 9 bases aligning to TRBD1. The trim removed 5 bases at V and 2 bases at J, leaving 4 bases unmatched. Germline-derived CDR1 and CDR2 are MNHGY and SAAAGT. This CDR3 region has 15 residues. The CDR3 spells CASSPTGGPGNTIYF. In DNA, the CDR3 is TGTGCCAGCAGTCCAACAGGGGGCCCTGGAAACACCATATATTTT.